This T cell receptor beta chain derives from a study of memory CD4+ T cells and cytomegalovirus serostatus. At the level of the study: Donors were healthy Belgian adults, 9 or 10 CMV seropositive and 24 seronegative. Study-level results: The CMV-associated TCR signature appears largely within the CD4+ memory repertoire. CMV serostatus prediction reached median AUC about 0.95, or 0.9 with US-trained model.

The length of the CDR3 is 13 residues. Trimming cost V 4 bases and J 7 bases, with 14 bases left between them. Per germline, CDR1 SGHDN and CDR2 FVKESK. The sort gate was single viable CD3+CD4+CD8-CD45RO+ cells for memory CD4+ T cells. This table comes from immunoSEQ multiplex PCR, and its TCRdb copy is limited to in-frame clones, with some not included. This repertoire shows 20,000 to 30,000 clones, around 75% found once; its top ten account for roughly 1%. As for this clone: What it recognizes is unknown.

What was sequenced was memory CD4+ T cells from blood. This TCR was recovered from an adult in good health and CMV-seronegative. The rearrangement joins TRBV14 to TRBJ2-7; D perhaps matches TRBD1 (6 bases). The CDR3 nucleotides are TGTGCCAGCAGCCCCCGACAGGCCGGGGAGCAGTACTTC. Translating it yields CASSPRQAGEQYF.